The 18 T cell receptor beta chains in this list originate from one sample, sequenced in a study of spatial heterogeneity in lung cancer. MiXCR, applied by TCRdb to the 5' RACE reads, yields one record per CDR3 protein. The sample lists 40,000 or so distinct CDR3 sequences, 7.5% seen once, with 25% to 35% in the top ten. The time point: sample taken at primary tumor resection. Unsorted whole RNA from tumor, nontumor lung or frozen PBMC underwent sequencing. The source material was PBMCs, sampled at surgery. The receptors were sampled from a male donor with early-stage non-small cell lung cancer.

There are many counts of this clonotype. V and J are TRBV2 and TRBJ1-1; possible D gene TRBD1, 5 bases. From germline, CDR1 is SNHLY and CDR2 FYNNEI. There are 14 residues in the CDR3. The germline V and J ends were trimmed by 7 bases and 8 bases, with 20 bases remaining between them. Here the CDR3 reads CASKTGTGLLEAFF. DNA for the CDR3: TGTGCCAGCAAGACTGGGACGGGGTTGTTGGAAGCTTTCTTT.

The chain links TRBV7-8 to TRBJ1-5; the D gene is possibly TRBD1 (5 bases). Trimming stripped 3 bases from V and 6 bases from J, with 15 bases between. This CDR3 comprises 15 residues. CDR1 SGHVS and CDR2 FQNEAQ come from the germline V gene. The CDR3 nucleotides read TGTGCCAGCAGCTTGGGGGATACTCCACTTCAGCCCCAGCATTTT. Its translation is CASSLGDTPLQPQHF.

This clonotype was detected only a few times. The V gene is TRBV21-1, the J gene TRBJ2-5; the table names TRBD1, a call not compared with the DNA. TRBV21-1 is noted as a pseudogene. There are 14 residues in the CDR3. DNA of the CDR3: TGTGCCAGCAGAATCTTGGGGGGCGCTGAGACCCAGTACTTC. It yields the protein CASRILGGAETQYF.

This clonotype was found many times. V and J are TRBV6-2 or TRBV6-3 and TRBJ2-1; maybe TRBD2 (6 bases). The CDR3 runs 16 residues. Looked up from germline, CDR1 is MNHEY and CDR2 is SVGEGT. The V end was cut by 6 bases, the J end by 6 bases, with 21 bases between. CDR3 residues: CASRPPRDPWANEQFF. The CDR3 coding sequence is TGTGCCAGCAGACCACCGCGGGACCCATGGGCCAATGAGCAGTTCTTC.

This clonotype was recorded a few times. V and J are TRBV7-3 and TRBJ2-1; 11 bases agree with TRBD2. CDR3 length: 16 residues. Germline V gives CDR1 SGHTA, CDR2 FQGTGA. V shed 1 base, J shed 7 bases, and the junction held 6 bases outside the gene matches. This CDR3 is CASSLNSGRAGNEQFF. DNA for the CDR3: TGTGCCAGCAGCTTAAATAGCGGGAGGGCCGGTAATGAGCAGTTCTTC.

CDR3 loop: CASSLSGGWQPQHF. The CDR3 nucleotides read TGTGCCAGCAGCTTGTCCGGGGGTTGGCAGCCCCAGCATTTT. The gene calls are TRBV5-6 and TRBJ1-5, with D maybe TRBD1 (5 bases). V lost 1 base and J lost 7, with 12 bases in between. This CDR3 is built from 14 residues. Germline V lookup: CDR1 SGHDT, CDR2 YYEEEE.

The DNA for the CDR3 is TGCAGTGCTAGGCCACCGGGACAGGGAATAATTGAAGCTTTCTTT. Its translation: CSARPPGQGIIEAFF. The gene calls are TRBV20-1 and TRBJ1-1, with 9 bases identical to TRBD1. The V and J ends lost 3 bases and 7 bases, in that order; junction bases with no gene match: 12. Germline lookup yields CDR1 DFQATT and CDR2 SNEGSKA (reference sequence). CDR3 length equals 15 residues.

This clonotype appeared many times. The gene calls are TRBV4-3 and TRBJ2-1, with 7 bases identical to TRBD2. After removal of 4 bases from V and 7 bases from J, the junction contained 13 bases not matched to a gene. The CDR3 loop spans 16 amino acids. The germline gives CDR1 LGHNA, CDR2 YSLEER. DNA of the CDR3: TGCGCCAGCAGCCCATTCTTGCGGGGGACTCGTAATGAGCAGTTCTTC. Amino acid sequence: CASSPFLRGTRNEQFF.

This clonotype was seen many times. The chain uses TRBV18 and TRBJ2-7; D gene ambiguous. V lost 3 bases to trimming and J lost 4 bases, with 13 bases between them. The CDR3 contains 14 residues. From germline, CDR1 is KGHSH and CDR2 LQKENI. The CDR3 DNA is TGTGCCAGCTCACCCGGCCCCTTGGGGTACGAGCAGTACGTC. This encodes CASSPGPLGYEQYV.

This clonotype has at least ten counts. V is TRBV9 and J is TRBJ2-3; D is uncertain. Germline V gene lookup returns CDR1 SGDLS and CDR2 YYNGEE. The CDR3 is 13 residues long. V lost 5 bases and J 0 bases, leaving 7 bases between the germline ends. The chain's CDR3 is CASSQTSTDTQYF. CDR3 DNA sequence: TGTGCCAGCAGTCAAACTAGCACAGATACGCAGTATTTT. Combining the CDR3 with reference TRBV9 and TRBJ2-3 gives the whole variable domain DSGVTQTPKHLITATGQRVTLRCSPRSGDLSVYWYQQSLDQGLQFLIQYYNGEERAKGNILERFSAQQFPDLHSELNLSSLELGDSALYFCASSQTSTDTQYFGPGTRLTVL.

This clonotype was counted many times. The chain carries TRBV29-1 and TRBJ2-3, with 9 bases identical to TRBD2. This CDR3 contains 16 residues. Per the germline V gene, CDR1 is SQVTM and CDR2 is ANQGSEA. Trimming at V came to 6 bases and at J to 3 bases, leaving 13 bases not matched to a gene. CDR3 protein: CSVPGLATNETDTQYF. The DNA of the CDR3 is TGCAGCGTCCCGGGACTAGCAACGAACGAGACAGATACGCAGTATTTT.

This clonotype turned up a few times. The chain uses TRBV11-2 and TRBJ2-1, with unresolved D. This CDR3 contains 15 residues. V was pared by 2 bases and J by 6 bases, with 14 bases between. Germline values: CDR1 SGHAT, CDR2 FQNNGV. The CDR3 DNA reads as TGTGCCAGCAGCTTAAGTCCAGCAGGATCCAATGAGCAGTTCTTC. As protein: CASSLSPAGSNEQFF.

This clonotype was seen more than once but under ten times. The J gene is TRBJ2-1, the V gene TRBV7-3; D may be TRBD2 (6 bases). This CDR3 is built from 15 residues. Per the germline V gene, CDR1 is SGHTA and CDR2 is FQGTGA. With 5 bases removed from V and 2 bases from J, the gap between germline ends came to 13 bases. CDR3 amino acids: CASSPSGTAYNEQFF. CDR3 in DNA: TGTGCCAGCAGCCCTTCCGGGACTGCCTACAATGAGCAGTTCTTC. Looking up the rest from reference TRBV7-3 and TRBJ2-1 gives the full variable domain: GAGVSQTPSNKVTEKGKYVELRCDPISGHTALYWYRQSLGQGPEFLIYFQGTGAADDSGLPNDRFFAVRPEGSVSTLKIQRTERGDSAVYLCASSPSGTAYNEQFFGPGTRLTVL.

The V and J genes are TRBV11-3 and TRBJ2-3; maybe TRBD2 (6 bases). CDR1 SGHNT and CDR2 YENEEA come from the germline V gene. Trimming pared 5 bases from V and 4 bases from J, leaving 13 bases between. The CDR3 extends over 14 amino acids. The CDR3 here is CASSVPREADTQYF. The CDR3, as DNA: TGTGCCAGCAGCGTCCCTAGGGAGGCAGATACGCAGTATTTT.

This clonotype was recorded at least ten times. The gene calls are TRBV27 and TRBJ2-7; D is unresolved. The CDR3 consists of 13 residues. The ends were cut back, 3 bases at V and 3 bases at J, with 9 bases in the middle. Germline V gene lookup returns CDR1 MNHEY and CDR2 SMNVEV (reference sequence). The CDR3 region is CASSLNSNYEQYF. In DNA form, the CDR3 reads TGTGCCAGCAGTTTGAACAGTAACTACGAGCAGTACTTC.

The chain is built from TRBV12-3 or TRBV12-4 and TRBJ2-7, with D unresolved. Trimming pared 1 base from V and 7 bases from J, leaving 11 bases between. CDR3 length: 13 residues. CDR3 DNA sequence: TGTGCCAGCAGTTTAGATCCAGGCAGAGAGCAGTACGTC. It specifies CASSLDPGREQYV.

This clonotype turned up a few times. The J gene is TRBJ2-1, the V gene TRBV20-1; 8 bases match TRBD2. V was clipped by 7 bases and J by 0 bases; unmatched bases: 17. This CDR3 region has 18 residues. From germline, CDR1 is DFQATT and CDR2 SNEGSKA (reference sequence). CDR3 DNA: TGCAGTGTTAGGGACTCACTAGCGGTTTTATACTCCTACAATGAGCAGTTCTTC. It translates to CSVRDSLAVLYSYNEQFF.

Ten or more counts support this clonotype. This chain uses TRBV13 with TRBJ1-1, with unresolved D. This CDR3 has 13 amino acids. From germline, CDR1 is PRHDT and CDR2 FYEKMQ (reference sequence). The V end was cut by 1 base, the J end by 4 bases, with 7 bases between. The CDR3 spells CASSLDPVTEAFF. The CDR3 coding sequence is TGTGCCAGCAGCTTAGACCCGGTCACTGAAGCTTTCTTT.